Sequencing of this TCR beta chain was carried out in a study of read filtering for tumor transcriptome and immune sequencing. Study details: Whole-transcriptome libraries were prepared after DNase treatment. Whole-study findings and limits: Compared with RNA-seq, IR-seq gave much higher clonotype depth and reliability. The CD138-negative fraction was mixed bone marrow immune cells, not pure T cells.

The table lists this clonotype with many counts. What it binds is not known. This library used roughly 400 ng RNA and molecular barcoded adaptors spanning alpha/delta and beta/gamma chains. TCRdb processed the reads anew with MiXCR; each CDR3 protein has one entry. The top ten clones hold 38% of a sample with around 35,000 distinct CDR3 sequences, roughly 13% of them seen once. Germline CDR1 and CDR2: DFQATT and SNEGSKA (reference sequence). The CDR3 covers 13 residues. V was shortened by 6 bases and J by 2 bases, with 13 bases between the two germline ends. V usage is TRBV20-1 and J usage is TRBJ2-5; D not resolved. The sequenced sample was a population of CD138-negative cells sorted from bone marrow. This clonotype was obtained from a donor older than 35 with multiple myeloma. This CDR3 is CSALWAAQETQYF. In nucleotides, the CDR3 is TGCAGTGCCCTATGGGCGGCACAAGAGACCCAGTACTTC.